The rows below give T cell receptor beta chains drawn from one sample of a study of CD8 T cells in ankylosing spondylitis. From the 5' RACE reads, TCRdb called clonotypes with MiXCR, one entry per CDR3 protein. The sample lists 470,000 or so distinct CDR3 sequences, roughly a quarter occurring once. Sequencing used blood, either unsorted or a sorted T cell fraction (not recorded which). These TCRs come from a male donor with ankylosing spondylitis. The CDR3 runs from the conserved cysteine through the conserved F or W. The D gene is left open where the match is weak. Clone size appears in some rows only: once, few, many, or a class for an expanded clone.

d_call clone_size j_call v_call cdr3_nt cdr3_aa
TRBD1 NA TRBJ1-2 TRBV2 TGTGCCAGCAGCGCAGACAGGGGGACCTATGGCTACACCTTC CASSADRGTYGYTF
NA many TRBJ1-5 TRBV15 TGTGCCACCAGCAGGGGGGTGGGTCAGCCCCAGCATTTT CATSRGVGQPQHF
NA many TRBJ1-2 TRBV12-3/TRBV12-4 TGTGCCAGCAGTCCGTCATGGTCGGGGGAATCTGGCTACACCTTC CASSPSWSGESGYTF
NA NA TRBJ2-6 TRBV18 TGTGCCAGCCCCCCGCCAGACGGGGCCAACGTCCTGACTTTC CASPPPDGANVLTF
NA few TRBJ1-1 TRBV7-8 TGTGCCAGCAGCTTAGGGCAGGGTCTCACTGAAGCTTTCTTT CASSLGQGLTEAFF
NA few TRBJ2-1 TRBV20-1 TGCAGTGCTCCCGCGGGACTTACCGATGGGGGGTACAATGAGCAGTTCTTC CSAPAGLTDGGYNEQFF
NA NA TRBJ2-5 TRBV6-1 TGTGCCAGCAGCCTTGGACCTTCTCCCGAGACCCAGTACTTC CASSLGPSPETQYF
TRBD2 many TRBJ2-1 TRBV5-1 TGCGCCAGCAGCTTGGCCAGCGGGAGGGGGGTCTACAATGAGCAGTTCTTC CASSLASGRGVYNEQFF
TRBD1 few TRBJ1-1 TRBV7-9 TGTGCCAGCAGCTTAGCACAGGGGACTGAAGCTTTCTTT CASSLAQGTEAFF
NA NA TRBJ2-5 TRBV11-2 TGTGCCAGCAGCTTAGTTTACAGGGCGGAGACCCAGTACTTC CASSLVYRAETQYF
TRBD1 NA TRBJ1-1 TRBV7-2 TGTGCCAGCAGCTTGGGGGACAGGCTGAAAGCTTTCTTT CASSLGDRLKAFF
NA NA TRBJ2-7 TRBV27 TGTGCCAGCAGTTTAAGGCCGGCCTACGAGCAGTACTTC CASSLRPAYEQYF
TRBD1 NA TRBJ1-2 TRBV10-3 TGTGCCATCAGTGACCCCCCAGGACAGGCACCTAACTATGGCTACACCTTC CAISDPPGQAPNYGYTF
NA few TRBJ2-7 TRBV5-6 TGTGCCAGCAGCTTGGGACAGAGATACGAGCAGTACTTC CASSLGQRYEQYF
TRBD2 NA TRBJ2-4 TRBV11-2 TGTGCCAGCAGCCCACCGGGGGGTTTGAAAAACATTCAGTACTTC CASSPPGGLKNIQYF
NA few TRBJ1-5 TRBV20-1 TGCAGTGCTAGGCAATTTAGTCAGCCCCAGCATTTT CSARQFSQPQHF
NA NA TRBJ2-5 TRBV3-1 TGTGCCAGCAGCCAACTAAAAGAAAGGTCCCAGTACTTC CASSQLKERSQYF
TRBD2 few TRBJ2-1 TRBV20-1 TGCAGTGCCCAAACGTTACTAGCGGGAGGGCATCGGGATGAGCAGTTCTTC CSAQTLLAGGHRDEQFF
NA few TRBJ2-2 TRBV11-2 TGTGCCAGCAGCTTTACAGGACTTAAGAACACCGGGGAGCTGTTTTTT CASSFTGLKNTGELFF
NA NA TRBJ1-1 TRBV7-9 TGTGCCAGCAGCCCCCGGTCGCGCATGAACACTGAAGCTTTCTTT CASSPRSRMNTEAFF
NA NA TRBJ2-1 TRBV20-1 TGCAGTGCTAGTCGGGGGAGTTTCTACAATGAGCAGTTCTTC CSASRGSFYNEQFF
TRBD2 NA TRBJ2-1 TRBV24-1 TGTGCCACCAGTGATTTGCAGAGTAGCGGGGGCTCCTACAATGAGCAGTTCTTC CATSDLQSSGGSYNEQFF
NA NA TRBJ1-1 TRBV15 TGTGCCACCAACAAGGGACCCCGGGCTGAAGCTTTCTTT CATNKGPRAEAFF
NA NA TRBJ2-1 TRBV11-2 TGTGCCAGCAGCTCACCCCCCTCCTACAATGAGCAGTTCTTC CASSSPPSYNEQFF
TRBD1 NA TRBJ2-5 TRBV5-1 TGCGCCAGCAGCCCCGGACAGGGGGCATGGGAGACCCAGTACTTC CASSPGQGAWETQYF
TRBD2 few TRBJ2-5 TRBV20-1 TGCAGTGTCCAGACTAGCGGGAGGAGTGAGACCCAGTACTTC CSVQTSGRSETQYF
TRBD1 few TRBJ2-7 TRBV5-1 TGCGCCAGCAGTTTAGGACAGGCTCCTTGGGAGCAGTACTTC CASSLGQAPWEQYF
NA NA TRBJ1-1 TRBV5-6 TGTGCCAGCAGCTTCGCCCTGAACACTGAAGCTTTCTTT CASSFALNTEAFF
NA NA TRBJ1-3 TRBV25-1 TGTGCCAGCAGTGCCCCCGGGGGGGGAGGAAACACCATATATTTT CASSAPGGGGNTIYF
NA NA TRBJ1-1 TRBV5-5 TGTGCCAGCAGCTTGAATTGGGCCTTGAACACTGAAGCTTTCTTT CASSLNWALNTEAFF
NA NA TRBJ2-3 TRBV11-3 TGTGCCAGCGCTGCGGGCGGAAGCACAGATACGCAGTATTTT CASAAGGSTDTQYF
NA few TRBJ1-3 TRBV6-2/TRBV6-3 TGTGCCAGCATCCAGGGCGGCGGACGGAGCTCTGGAAACACCATATATTTT CASIQGGGRSSGNTIYF
NA many TRBJ1-1 TRBV5-1 TGCGCCAGCCAGGACCCGGGGGGCAGAGCTTTCTTT CASQDPGGRAFF
NA NA TRBJ2-5 TRBV5-1 TGCGCCAGCAGCTGGGCGGACCAGAGGAAGACCCAGTACTTC CASSWADQRKTQYF
NA NA TRBJ1-4 TRBV7-6 TGTGCCAGCAGCTTAGATCAAGGCTTTAATGAAAAACTGTTTTTT CASSLDQGFNEKLFF
NA NA TRBJ1-6 TRBV12-3/TRBV12-4 TGTGCCAGCTGTTTATCACAGGGTTCTTACTCCTATAATTCACCCCTCCACTTT CASCLSQGSYSYNSPLHF
NA NA TRBJ2-2 TRBV24-1 TGTGCCACCAGTGATTTGCAGCGCGGGGCGGTCACCGGGGAGCTGTTTTTT CATSDLQRGAVTGELFF
NA few TRBJ2-3 TRBV25-1 TGTGCCAGCAGTGAGCCAAGGGGGACAGATACGCAGTATTTT CASSEPRGTDTQYF
TRBD2 NA TRBJ2-7 TRBV7-9 TGTGCCAGCAGCCCAATAGCGGGAGTCTACGAGCAGTACTTC CASSPIAGVYEQYF
TRBD1 NA TRBJ2-2 TRBV10-2 TGCGCCAGCAGTGGTAAACTGGGACAGGGTTTTAACACCGGGGAGCTGTTTTTT CASSGKLGQGFNTGELFF
NA NA TRBJ2-6 TRBV2 TGTGCCGAAGGGGGTTACGGGTCTGGGGCCAACGTCCTGACTTTC CAEGGYGSGANVLTF
NA few TRBJ2-3 TRBV11-2 TGTGCCAGCAGCTCCCTGACAGGTTTGACCACAGATACGCAGTATTTT CASSSLTGLTTDTQYF
NA NA TRBJ1-1 TRBV5-1 TGCGCCAGCAGCTCCAAGCAGGCGTGGGACACTGAAGCTTTCTTT CASSSKQAWDTEAFF
TRBD1 NA TRBJ2-5 TRBV7-2 TGTGCCAGCAGACCCGGACAGGGGGCTTTAGAGACCCAGTACTTC CASRPGQGALETQYF
NA NA TRBJ1-5 TRBV3-1 TGTGCCAGCAGCCAAACAAATATCAATCAGCCCCAGCATTTT CASSQTNINQPQHF
TRBD1 NA TRBJ2-3 TRBV7-6 TGTGCCAGCAGCTCACTGACAGGGAACACAGATACGCAGTATTTT CASSSLTGNTDTQYF
NA few TRBJ2-7 TRBV4-2 TGTGCCAGCAGCCAACCGGGCCTTAGCTCCTACGAGCAGTACTTC CASSQPGLSSYEQYF
NA many TRBJ1-1 TRBV5-5 TGTGCCAGCAGCTTGTTGGGGAGTCCGACTGAAGCTTTCTTT CASSLLGSPTEAFF
TRBD2 NA TRBJ2-2 TRBV20-1 TGCAGTGCTACTAGACTAGCGGGAGAGGGGACCGGGGAGCTGTTTTTT CSATRLAGEGTGELFF
NA many TRBJ2-3 TRBV24-1 TGTGCCACCAGTGAACTTTCAGATACGCAGTATTTT CATSELSDTQYF
NA NA TRBJ2-2 TRBV9 TGTGCCAGCAGCACGGGGGTTAGCACCGGGGAGCTGTTTTTT CASSTGVSTGELFF
TRBD1 few TRBJ2-1 TRBV20-1 TGCAGTGCTAGAGAGACAGGGACGGACCCTCTCACCTACAATGAGCAGTTCTTC CSARETGTDPLTYNEQFF
TRBD1 few TRBJ1-5 TRBV29-1 TGCAGCGTTGGGGACAGTGGGCAGCCCCAGCATTTT CSVGDSGQPQHF
TRBD1 NA TRBJ1-6 TRBV5-1 TGCGCCAGCAGCTTGGACGGCCAGGGGGATTCACCCCTCCACTTT CASSLDGQGDSPLHF
TRBD2 NA TRBJ2-2 TRBV5-1 TGCGCCAGTACTCTAAACGCGGGAGAGGGCACCGGGGAGCTGTTTTTT CASTLNAGEGTGELFF